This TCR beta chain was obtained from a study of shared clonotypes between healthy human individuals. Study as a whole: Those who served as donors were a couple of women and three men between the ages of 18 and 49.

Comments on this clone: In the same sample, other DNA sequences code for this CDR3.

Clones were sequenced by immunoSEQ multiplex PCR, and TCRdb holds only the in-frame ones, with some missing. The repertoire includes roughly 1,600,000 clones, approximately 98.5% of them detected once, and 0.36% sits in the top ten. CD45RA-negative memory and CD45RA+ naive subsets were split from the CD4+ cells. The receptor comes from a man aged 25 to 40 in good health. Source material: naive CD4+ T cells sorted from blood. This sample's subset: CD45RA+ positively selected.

CDR3 in DNA: TGTGCCAGCAGCTTAGCGGGACTCTCCTACGAGCAGTACTTC. Protein product: CASSLAGLSYEQYF. The chain has TRBV7-8 and TRBJ2-7, with D perhaps TRBD2 (6 bases). CDR1 and CDR2 from the germline V gene are SGHVS and FQNEAQ. V was cut by 0 bases and J by 0 bases, with 6 bases left in between. This CDR3 has 14 residues.